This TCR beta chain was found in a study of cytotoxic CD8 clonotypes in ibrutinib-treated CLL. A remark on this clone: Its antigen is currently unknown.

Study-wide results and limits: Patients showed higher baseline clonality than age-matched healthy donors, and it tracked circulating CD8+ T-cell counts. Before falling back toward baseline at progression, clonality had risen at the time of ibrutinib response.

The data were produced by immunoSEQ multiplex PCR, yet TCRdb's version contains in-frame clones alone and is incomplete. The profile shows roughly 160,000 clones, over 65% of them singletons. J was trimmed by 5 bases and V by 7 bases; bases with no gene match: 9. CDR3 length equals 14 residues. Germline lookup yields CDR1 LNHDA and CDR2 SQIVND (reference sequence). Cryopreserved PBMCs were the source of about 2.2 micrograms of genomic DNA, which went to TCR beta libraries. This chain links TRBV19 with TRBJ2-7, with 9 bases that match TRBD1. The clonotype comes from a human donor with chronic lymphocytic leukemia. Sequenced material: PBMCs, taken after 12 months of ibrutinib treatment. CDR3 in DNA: TGTGCCAGTAACTCAAACAGGGGGCCCCACGAGCAGTACTTC. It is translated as CASNSNRGPHEQYF.